This T cell receptor (beta chain) came from a study of T cells in Graves' hyperthyroidism and ophthalmopathy. The investigators amplified TCR beta CDR3 regions from RNA transcripts. Initially, a first-round RT-PCR of the TCR CDR3 employed the HTBI primer set. Each CDR3 protein gets one entry after TCRdb re-called the multiplex PCR reads with MiXCR. The sample holds roughly 250,000 distinct CDR3 sequences, 14% to 15% seen once. The table lists this clonotype with many counts. Germline V gives CDR1 SNHLY, CDR2 FYNNEI. Between the trimmed V and J ends, which lost 3 bases and 7 bases, there was a span of 13 bases. The CDR3 is 13 residues long.

This sequence joins TRBV2 and TRBJ2-7; weak D call: TRBD1 (5 bases). The sequenced sample was blood. The receptor was isolated from a woman aged 40 to 49 with Graves' hyperthyroidism that later progressed to Graves' ophthalmopathy. The CDR3 spells CASSDVRGGEQYF. As DNA, the CDR3 is TGTGCCAGCAGTGATGTTAGGGGTGGAGAGCAGTACTTC.